The subject of this entry is one TCR beta chain. Its cognate antigen is unknown. Since all of the isolated RNA was reverse transcribed, expressed TCRB transcripts were what got sequenced. Mean read depth for naive, central memory and regulatory T cell samples was roughly 4 million reads. This table comes from immunoSEQ multiplex PCR, and its TCRdb copy is limited to in-frame clones, with some not included. The sample holds roughly 100,000 clones, under 30% seen once. The sample originates from a study of beta chain features in type 1 diabetes. Study as a whole: Age, gender and cell yields were alike across patients and healthy donors. Study conclusions and caveats: Reads derived from cDNA could over-represent cells showing high TCR expression. All four CD4+ subsets of Type 1 diabetes patients contained TCRB CDR3s that were moderately but significantly shorter. More deletions and fewer insertions at VDJ junctions were seen in type 1 diabetes patients.

With 11 bases clipped from V and 4 bases from J, the junction kept 7 bases outside the gene matches. Germline-derived CDR1 and CDR2 are MNHNS and SASEGT. The CDR3 runs 13 residues. Sequences were obtained from central memory CD4+ T cells from blood. V gene TRBV6-1 combines with J gene TRBJ1-4; 7 bases line up with TRBD1. The sequence came from a woman under 30 with type 1 diabetes. CDR3 nucleotides: TGTGCCGGAAGACAGGGTGATAATGAAAAACTGTTTTTT. Protein product: CAGRQGDNEKLFF.